The 23 T cell receptor beta chains presented below share a single source sample, sequenced in a study of memory CD4+ T cells and cytomegalovirus serostatus. Single viable CD3+CD4+CD8-CD45RO+ cells were sorted as the memory CD4+ T cells. TCRdb keeps only in-frame clones here, not all; method: immunoSEQ multiplex PCR. Seen here are some 54,000 clones, around four fifths observed once, and the top ten hold approximately 1.4%. Sample: memory CD4+ T cells from blood. All receptors come from an adult in good health and CMV-seropositive.

This chain joins TRBV6-6 and TRBJ1-2; D uncertain. Trimming took off 0 bases at V and 1 base at J, with 6 bases between the two ends. The CDR3 runs to 14 residues. Per the germline V gene, CDR1 is MNHNY and CDR2 is SVGAGI (reference sequence). CDR3: CASSYSNSNYGYTF. CDR3 nucleotide sequence: TGTGCCAGCAGTTACTCTAACAGTAACTATGGCTACACCTTC.

The V and J genes are TRBV30 and TRBJ2-2, with 7 bases lining up with TRBD2. V was pared by 8 bases and J by 0 bases, with 3 bases of the junction left unmatched. CDR1 and CDR2 (germline): GTSNPN, SVGIG (reference sequence). CDR3 length equals 13 residues. CDR3 in amino acids: CASGTPNTGELFF. The CDR3 DNA follows: TGTGCCAGCGGGACTCCGAACACCGGGGAGCTGTTTTTT.

The chain combines TRBV2 with TRBJ1-2, with TRBD1 identical over 8 bases. The CDR3 has 14 residues. Germline V gives CDR1 SNHLY, CDR2 FYNNEI. Germline trimming cut 5 bases from V and 8 bases from J; bases unmatched to any gene: 10. The CDR3 here is CASSLDQGAVGYTF. The CDR3 DNA sequence: TGTGCCAGCAGTTTGGATCAGGGGGCAGTGGGCTACACCTTC.

This clone was detected once. This sequence joins TRBV7-9 and TRBJ1-5; a weak D match, TRBD1 (5 bases). The CDR3 loop spans 13 amino acids. Germline CDR1 reads SEHNR; CDR2 reads FQNEAQ (reference sequence). V was shortened by 5 bases and J by 3 bases, with 8 bases between the two germline ends. CDR3 loop: CASSGHSNQPQHF. The CDR3 DNA follows: TGTGCCAGCAGCGGACACTCCAATCAGCCCCAGCATTTT.

The chain carries TRBV19 and TRBJ1-2, with D hard to call. V lost 9 bases to trimming and J lost 8 bases, with 25 bases between them. CDR1 and CDR2 (germline): LNHDA, SQIVND (reference sequence). This CDR3 is built from 15 residues. CDR3 loop: CASTSKSISQRGYTF. The CDR3, as DNA: TGTGCCAGCACGTCAAAAAGCATTTCGCAAAGGGGCTACACCTTC.

The V and J genes are TRBV5-1 and TRBJ1-6; D remains ambiguous. The germline V gene has CDR1 SGHRS and CDR2 YFSETQ. This CDR3 contains 13 residues. V dropped 0 bases and J dropped 14 bases, with 12 bases sitting between them. This chain's CDR3 is CASSLGTRETLHF. The CDR3, as DNA: TGCGCCAGCAGCTTGGGGACCCGAGAGACCCTCCACTTT. Full variable domain (remainder filled in from reference TRBV5-1 and TRBJ1-6): KAGVTQTPRYLIKTRGQQVTLSCSPISGHRSVSWYQQTPGQGLQFLFEYFSETQRNKGNFPGRFSGRQFSNSRSEMNVSTLELGDSALYLCASSLGTRETLHFGNGTRLTVT.

In this sample, this clone turned up once. The identical CDR3 is also encoded by other nucleotide sequences in the sample. The chain joins TRBV27 to TRBJ2-2; D perhaps matches TRBD2 (6 bases). Germline CDR1 is MNHEY and CDR2 is SMNVEV (reference sequence). The CDR3 totals 14 residues. Trimming took 8 bases from V and 6 from J, leaving 16 bases between them. The DNA for the CDR3 is TGTGCCAGCGTTCCTGGAGGGCCACCCGGGGAGCTGTTTTTT. Amino acids: CASVPGGPPGELFF.

This clone was seen a single time. The V call is TRBV18, the J call TRBJ2-7; 7 bases line up with TRBD1. Germline loops: CDR1 KGHSH, CDR2 LQKENI. CDR3 length: 14 residues. Unmatched junction bases numbered 5, after V lost 3 bases and J lost 3 bases. This chain's CDR3 is CASSPLTGSYEQYF. The CDR3 bases are TGTGCCAGCTCACCCTTGACAGGGAGCTACGAGCAGTACTTC.

For the CDR3, the DNA is TGTGCCAGCAGCTTACTTTGGAGCACAGATACGCAGTATTTT. Translation gives CASSLLWSTDTQYF. The chain joins TRBV7-6 to TRBJ2-3, with no clear D. Germline V gene lookup returns CDR1 SGHVS and CDR2 FNYEAQ. V lost 2 bases to trimming and J lost 0 bases, with 6 bases between them. This CDR3 spans 14 amino acids.

This clone appeared a few times. The chain is built from TRBV4-2 and TRBJ2-3, with 8 nucleotides matching TRBD2. The germline V gene encodes CDR1 LGHNA and CDR2 YNFKEQ. V was clipped by 2 bases and J by 3 bases; unmatched bases: 7. The CDR3 runs to 16 residues. CDR3 coding DNA: TGTGCCAGCAGCCAACTCGGGGGGGCCGGGACAGATACGCAGTATTTT. Residues: CASSQLGGAGTDTQYF.

The chain carries TRBV7-9 and TRBJ1-2; D is unclear. The CDR3 consists of 12 residues. The germline V gene has CDR1 SEHNR and CDR2 FQNEAQ (reference sequence). V shed 7 bases and J shed 7 bases, with 13 bases lying between them. In DNA, the CDR3 is TGTGCCAGCACCGTCCGGGGTGGTGGCTACACCTTC. Translation gives CASTVRGGGYTF.

The V gene is TRBV15, the J gene TRBJ2-7, with 11 bases that match TRBD2. Matching the DNA end better, TRBJ2-5 makes the J call doubtful. Germline CDR1 and CDR2: LNHNV and YYDKDF (reference sequence). The CDR3 runs 15 residues. The DNA of the CDR3 is TGTGCCACCAGCTCTAGCGGGAGGCTCGGGGAGACCCAGTACTTC. This codes for CATSSSGRLGETQYF.

J is TRBJ1-1 and V is TRBV5-4; TRBD1 matches at 9 bases. CDR1 is SGHNT and CDR2 is YYREEE in the germline V gene (reference sequence). The CDR3 has 15 residues. V was clipped by 3 bases and J by 3 bases; unmatched bases: 6. The CDR3 loop is CASSSPDRGYTEAFF. CDR3 coding DNA: TGTGCCAGCAGCTCGCCGGACAGGGGTTACACTGAAGCTTTCTTT.

The genes are TRBV19 and TRBJ2-7; 8 nucleotides align to TRBD1. Unmatched junction bases numbered 18, after V lost 5 bases and J lost 9 bases. Germline CDR1 is LNHDA and CDR2 is SQIVND (reference sequence). The CDR3 is 16 residues long. The CDR3 loop is CASSDSGQGFRVGQYF. The CDR3 bases are TGTGCCAGTAGTGATTCCGGACAGGGTTTTCGTGTCGGGCAGTACTTC.

This chain joins TRBV7-2 and TRBJ1-2; 8 bases are shared with TRBD1. The CDR3 covers 16 residues. After removal of 0 bases from V and 8 bases from J, the junction contained 11 bases not matched to a gene. Germline loops: CDR1 SGHTA, CDR2 FQGNSA. CDR3: CASSLAPGRGQGGYTF. The CDR3 DNA is TGTGCCAGCAGCTTAGCCCCGGGCAGGGGGCAGGGAGGCTACACCTTC.

The chain has TRBV29-1 and TRBJ2-2; D unclear. The CDR3 has 11 amino acids. The germline gives CDR1 SQVTM, CDR2 ANQGSEA. The V end lost 4 bases, the J end lost 6 bases, and 6 bases lay between the germline ends. CDR3 loop: CSVGDPGELFF. DNA of the CDR3: TGCAGCGTTGGGGATCCCGGGGAGCTGTTTTTT.

The chain uses TRBV27 and TRBJ2-1; D perhaps matches TRBD1 (6 bases). There are 15 residues in the CDR3. Trimming removed 3 bases from V and 9 bases from J, with 18 bases in between. Germline V gene sequence: CDR1 MNHEY, CDR2 SMNVEV (reference sequence). DNA of the CDR3: TGTGCCAGCAGTTTCCAGGGGAAGGGCTATGGTGAGCAGTTCTTC. It translates to CASSFQGKGYGEQFF.

The chain is built from TRBV27 and TRBJ1-5; the D is unclear. Germline V gene sequence: CDR1 MNHEY, CDR2 SMNVEV (reference sequence). V was pared by 1 base and J by 6 bases, with 10 bases between. The CDR3 is 14 residues long. The CDR3 DNA is TGTGCCAGCAGTTTATTTCGGGGTAGTCAGCCCCAGCATTTT. It codes for CASSLFRGSQPQHF.

The chain uses TRBV11-2 and TRBJ2-4; D is uncertain. The germline gives CDR1 SGHAT, CDR2 FQNNGV. The length of the CDR3 is 14 residues. V was shortened by 2 bases and J by 2 bases, with 7 bases between the two germline ends. CDR3 loop: CASSLRSTKNIQYF. As DNA, the CDR3 is TGTGCCAGCAGCTTAAGGAGTACCAAAAACATTCAGTACTTC.

The chain carries TRBV5-6 and TRBJ1-5, with D possibly TRBD1 on 5 matching bases. Trimming took 0 bases from V and 0 from J, leaving 7 bases between them. The germline V gene has CDR1 SGHDT and CDR2 YYEEEE. The CDR3 sequence is 15 residues long. CDR3 amino acids: CASSLGQTSNQPQHF. The CDR3 nucleotides are TGTGCCAGCAGCTTGGGACAGACTAGCAATCAGCCCCAGCATTTT.

The rearrangement joins TRBV19 to TRBJ1-2; D is unclear. The CDR3 totals 13 residues. V was shortened by 10 bases and J by 6 bases, with 18 bases between the two germline ends. CDR1 and CDR2 from the germline V gene are LNHDA and SQIVND (reference sequence). CDR3 nucleotide sequence: TGTGCCACCACCCCTTCAGGACTTGATGGCTACACCTTC. It specifies CATTPSGLDGYTF.

This chain connects TRBV30 to TRBJ1-6, with D unresolved. Germline CDR1 GTSNPN, CDR2 SVGIG (reference sequence). The CDR3 runs to 13 residues. V was pared by 0 bases and J by 18 bases, with 18 bases between. CDR3 sequence: CAWSVDPGDSPHF. The CDR3 DNA sequence: TGTGCCTGGAGTGTAGACCCGGGAGACTCCCCCCACTTT.

This chain links TRBV2 with TRBJ2-3; 8 bases align to TRBD1. The J segment lost 6 bases and the V segment lost 6 bases, leaving 8 bases of the junction unmatched. In germline, CDR1 is SNHLY, CDR2 FYNNEI. This CDR3 has 14 residues. In DNA form, the CDR3 reads TGTGCCAGCAGGGAGACAGGGGAGGAGGATACGCAGTATTTT. This gives the protein CASRETGEEDTQYF.